This T cell receptor (beta chain) was sequenced during a study of response to subunit inactivated influenza vaccine. Overall study results and limits: Authors suggested seasonal influenza vaccinations each recruit few new T cells.

Between the trimmed V and J ends, which lost 5 bases and 0 bases, there was a span of 10 bases. This CDR3 has 14 residues. Germline V gene data show CDR1 as SEHNR and CDR2 as FQNEAQ (reference sequence). A single record per CDR3 protein comes from TCRdb applying MiXCR to the RT-PCR reads. The sample consists of about 580,000 distinct CDR3 sequences, approximately 14% of them appearing once. This clonotype was seen a few times. No antigen is known for it. This TCR was recovered from a man aged 50 to 60 who received an inactivated influenza vaccine. The sample in question was PBMCs from blood, obtained roughly 12 days after vaccination. The chain employs TRBV7-9 and TRBJ1-1; D ambiguous. The CDR3 DNA reads TGTGCCAGCAGCCACAGCAGGATGAACACTGAAGCTTTCTTT. It encodes CASSHSRMNTEAFF.